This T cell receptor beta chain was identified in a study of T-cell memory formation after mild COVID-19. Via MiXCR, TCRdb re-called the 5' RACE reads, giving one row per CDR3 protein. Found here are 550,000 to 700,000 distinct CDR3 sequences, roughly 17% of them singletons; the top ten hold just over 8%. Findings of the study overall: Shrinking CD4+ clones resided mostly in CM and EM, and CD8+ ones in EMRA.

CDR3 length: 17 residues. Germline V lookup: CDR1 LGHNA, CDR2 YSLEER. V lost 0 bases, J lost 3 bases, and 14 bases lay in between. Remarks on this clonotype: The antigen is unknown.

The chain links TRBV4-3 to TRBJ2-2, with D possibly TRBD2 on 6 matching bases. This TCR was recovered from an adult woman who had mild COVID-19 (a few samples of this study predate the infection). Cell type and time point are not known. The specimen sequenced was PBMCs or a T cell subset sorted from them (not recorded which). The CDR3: CASSQEPPSEYTGELFF. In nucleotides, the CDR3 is TGCGCCAGCAGCCAAGAACCCCCTAGCGAGTACACCGGGGAGCTGTTTTTT.